Listed here are 27 T cell receptor beta chains from one sample, sequenced in a study of blood T cell repertoires in COVID-19. Assay used: immunoSEQ multiplex PCR; TCRdb lists only in-frame clones, some missing. The sample contains approximately 250,000 clones, over 75% of which appear only once. The sequencing input was PBMCs or T cells enriched from blood (not recorded which). These TCRs come from a woman aged 45-60 years with acute COVID-19.

The CDR3 is CSVEGYMNTEAFF. The CDR3 bases are TGCAGCGTTGAAGGTTATATGAACACTGAAGCTTTCTTT. The chain uses TRBV29-1 and TRBJ1-1; no definite D call. The CDR3 length is 13 residues. Germline-derived CDR1 and CDR2 are SQVTM and ANQGSEA. The V end was cut by 1 base, the J end by 0 bases, with 6 bases between.

The chain employs TRBV12-3 or TRBV12-4 and TRBJ1-3; D is unresolved. The CDR3 length is 12 residues. The ends were cut back, 1 base at V and 9 bases at J, with 7 bases in the middle. Here the CDR3 DNA reads TGTGCCAGCAGTTTAGGCTTCGGCACCATATATTTT. This translates into CASSLGFGTIYF.

The chain combines TRBV25-1 with TRBJ1-5, with 7 nucleotides matching TRBD1. The V gene end was trimmed by 4 bases and the J gene end by 4 bases; junction bases not matched to a gene: 4. This CDR3 contains 14 residues. Germline loops: CDR1 MGHDK, CDR2 SYGVNS. CDR3 amino acids: CASSGPDRNQPQHF. CDR3 DNA sequence: TGTGCCAGCAGTGGCCCGGACAGGAATCAGCCCCAGCATTTT. Full variable domain (rest looked up from reference TRBV25-1 and TRBJ1-5): EADIYQTPRYLVIGTGKKITLECSQTMGHDKMYWYQQDPGMELHLIHYSYGVNSTEKGDLSSESTVSRIRTEHFPLTLESARPSHTSQYLCASSGPDRNQPQHFGDGTRLSIL.

The rearrangement joins TRBV7-7 to TRBJ2-2, with 10 bases aligning to TRBD2. There are 16 residues in the CDR3. CDR1 SSHAT and CDR2 FNYEAQ come from the germline V gene (reference sequence). V gave up 5 bases and J gave up 8 bases; unmatched junction bases: 11. The CDR3 region is CASSPYTKRGGGELFF. CDR3 sequence (DNA): TGTGCCAGCAGCCCCTATACGAAGCGGGGGGGAGGGGAGCTGTTTTTT.

This chain uses TRBV4-2 with TRBJ2-5; D gene ambiguous. V shed 3 bases and J shed 4 bases, with 9 bases lying between them. Germline loops: CDR1 LGHNA, CDR2 YNFKEQ. CDR3 length: 13 amino acids. This CDR3 is CASSQRGGETQYF. The CDR3 DNA sequence: TGTGCCAGCAGCCAGAGAGGTGGAGAGACCCAGTACTTC.

The chain links TRBV4-1 to TRBJ1-2; D gene unclear. This CDR3 spans 17 amino acids. V lost 2 bases to trimming and J lost 3 bases, with 19 bases between them. The germline V gene encodes CDR1 MGHRA and CDR2 YSYEKL. The CDR3 DNA follows: TGCGCCAGCAGCCAAAGCCCTTCGGGGTATCTGTACTATGGCTACACCTTC. It translates to CASSQSPSGYLYYGYTF.

V usage is TRBV12-3 or TRBV12-4 and J usage is TRBJ2-7; D is unclear. This CDR3 is built from 12 residues. The ends were cut back, 5 bases at V and 3 bases at J, with 8 bases in the middle. CDR3: CASSRVFYEQYF. The CDR3 DNA reads as TGTGCCAGCAGTCGGGTATTCTACGAGCAGTACTTC.

The J gene is TRBJ2-3, the V gene TRBV30; 8 bases map to TRBD1. The CDR3 totals 12 residues. Trimming took 5 bases from V and 6 from J; bases not matched to a gene: 4. The germline V gene has CDR1 GTSNPN and CDR2 SVGIG (reference sequence). DNA of the CDR3: TGTGCCTGGTCGGACAGGGCGGATACGCAGTATTTT. Its protein is CAWSDRADTQYF. Filled out from reference TRBV30 and TRBJ2-3, the complete variable domain reads SQTIHQWPATLVQPVGSPLSLECTVEGTSNPNLYWYRQAAGRGLQLLFYSVGIGQISSEVPQNLSASRPQDRQFILSSKKLLLSDSGFYLCAWSDRADTQYFGPGTRLTVL.

The gene calls are TRBV4-3 and TRBJ1-5, with D tentatively TRBD1 (5 bases). The CDR3 is 16 amino acids. CDR1 is LGHNA and CDR2 is YSLEER in the germline V gene. Trimming took off 3 bases at V and 3 bases at J, with 15 bases between the two ends. The CDR3 spells CASSHIQQGPNQPQHF. CDR3 bases: TGCGCCAGCAGCCACATTCAGCAGGGCCCCAATCAGCCCCAGCATTTT.

The chain couples TRBV18 to TRBJ1-6; tentative D call: TRBD1 (5 bases). V was shortened by 4 bases and J by 9 bases, with 13 bases between the two germline ends. Germline V gene sequence: CDR1 KGHSH, CDR2 LQKENI. The CDR3 length is 14 residues. CDR3 in amino acids: CASSQGEVGSPLHF. CDR3 nucleotide sequence: TGTGCCAGCTCACAAGGGGAGGTGGGTTCACCCCTCCACTTT.

This clone was recorded only once. The gene calls are TRBV10-3 and TRBJ1-1, with 9 bases identical to TRBD1. CDR3 length: 14 amino acids. Germline V gives CDR1 ENHRY, CDR2 SYGVKD. The V gene end was trimmed by 2 bases and the J gene end by 4 bases; junction bases not matched to a gene: 2. CDR3 region: CAISEGTGSTEAFF. The CDR3, as DNA: TGTGCCATCAGTGAGGGGACAGGGAGCACTGAAGCTTTCTTT.

This CDR3 reads CASSYLAGGRVGELFF. CDR3 DNA sequence: TGTGCCAGCAGTTACCTAGCGGGGGGGCGCGTCGGGGAGCTGTTTTTT. The gene calls are TRBV6-5 and TRBJ2-2, with TRBD2 matching 12 bases. Germline V lookup: CDR1 MNHEY, CDR2 SVGAGI. The V and J ends lost 2 bases and 7 bases, in that order; junction bases with no gene match: 5. The CDR3 length is 16 residues.

This chain joins TRBV6-2 or TRBV6-3 and TRBJ2-1, with TRBD1 as a possible D gene (6 bases). Trimming pared 6 bases from V and 0 bases from J, leaving 15 bases between. Germline V gene sequence: CDR1 MNHEY, CDR2 SVGEGT. The CDR3 spans 16 residues. CDR3 DNA: TGTGCCAGCAGCCTAAATGAAGGGGGCTCCTACAATGAGCAGTTCTTC. It translates to CASSLNEGGSYNEQFF.

V usage is TRBV30 and J usage is TRBJ2-2, with D perhaps matching TRBD2 (6 bases). The V gene lost 0 bases and the J gene lost 4 bases, with 12 bases spanning the gap. Germline V CDR1 and CDR2: GTSNPN, SVGIG (reference sequence). CDR3 size: 15 residues. The CDR3 coding sequence is TGTGCCTGGAGTGTAAAGGGAGGAGGCACCGGGGAGCTGTTTTTT. Translated: CAWSVKGGGTGELFF.

The genes are TRBV6-5 and TRBJ2-1; TRBD2 might be the D (5 bases). The length of the CDR3 is 13 residues. Trimming stripped 2 bases from V and 8 bases from J, with 10 bases between. Germline CDR1 MNHEY, CDR2 SVGAGI. The CDR3, as DNA: TGTGCCAGCAGTTACAGGAGGTACGATGAGCAGTTCTTC. Protein product: CASSYRRYDEQFF.

The V gene is TRBV7-2, the J gene TRBJ2-2; D is perhaps TRBD2 (6 bases). V was shortened by 1 base and J by 5 bases, with 17 bases between the two germline ends. The CDR3 has 17 residues. The germline gives CDR1 SGHTA, CDR2 FQGNSA. CDR3 bases: TGTGCCAGCAGCTTAGACGTTGGGGGGTGGAATACCGGGGAGCTGTTTTTT. Its protein is CASSLDVGGWNTGELFF.

The chain is built from TRBV13 and TRBJ1-5; possible D gene TRBD1, 5 bases. Germline loops: CDR1 PRHDT, CDR2 FYEKMQ (reference sequence). The CDR3 contains 17 residues. V lost 0 bases and J lost 0, with 12 bases in between. CDR3 DNA sequence: TGTGCCAGCAGCTTAGGCACAGGAAAATATAGCAATCAGCCCCAGCATTTT. Residues: CASSLGTGKYSNQPQHF.

The chain uses TRBV3-1 (or the pseudogene TRBV3-2) and TRBJ2-7; 10 bases line up with TRBD1. CDR3 size: 17 residues. The germline gives CDR1 LGHDT, CDR2 YNNKEL (reference sequence). V lost 0 bases to trimming and J lost 4 bases; unmatched junction nucleotides: 9. The DNA for the CDR3 is TGTGCCAGCAGCCAAGATGGGGGGGGACAGGGGAAATACGAGCAGTACTTC. Encoded protein: CASSQDGGGQGKYEQYF.

The chain combines TRBV6-5 with TRBJ2-7; 9 bases align to TRBD1. The CDR3 sequence is 15 residues long. Germline V gives CDR1 MNHEY, CDR2 SVGAGI. V lost 6 bases to trimming and J lost 5 bases; unmatched junction nucleotides: 11. This CDR3 is CASSHRGRIMDEQYF. As DNA, the CDR3 is TGTGCCAGCAGCCACAGGGGGCGCATAATGGACGAGCAGTACTTC.

The chain is built from TRBV6-5 and TRBJ2-7, with 9 nucleotides matching TRBD1. The CDR3 spans 15 residues. V lost 0 bases and J lost 2; bases outside the gene matches: 2. The germline CDR1 and CDR2 sequences are MNHEY and SVGAGI. This chain's CDR3 is CASSYSDRGTYEQYF. CDR3 DNA: TGTGCCAGCAGTTACTCCGACAGGGGGACCTACGAGCAGTACTTC.

This clone was counted many times. The chain uses TRBV7-3 and TRBJ2-1; D is ambiguous. V was pared by 0 bases and J by 2 bases, with 11 bases between. The germline V gene encodes CDR1 SGHTA and CDR2 FQGTGA. The CDR3 totals 16 residues. The CDR3 loop reads CASSLTHPSTYNEQFF. The CDR3 DNA reads as TGTGCCAGCAGCTTAACTCATCCCTCTACCTACAATGAGCAGTTCTTC.

V usage is TRBV5-4 and J usage is TRBJ1-1; 7 bases are shared with TRBD1. The CDR3 is 15 amino acids. Germline CDR1 reads SGHNT; CDR2 reads YYREEE (reference sequence). The V gene end was trimmed by 4 bases and the J gene end by 4 bases; junction bases not matched to a gene: 10. The CDR3 DNA sequence: TGTGCCAGCAGCCCGAAACAGACAGGGAGCACTGAAGCTTTCTTT. Residues: CASSPKQTGSTEAFF. The full variable domain, with the rest looked up from reference TRBV5-4 and TRBJ1-1, is ETGVTQSPTHLIKTRGQQVTLRCSSQSGHNTVSWYQQALGQGPQFIFQYYREEENGRGNFPPRFSGLQFPNYSSELNVNALELDDSALYLCASSPKQTGSTEAFFGQGTRLTVV.

V gene TRBV3-1 (or the pseudogene TRBV3-2) combines with J gene TRBJ1-1; tentative D call: TRBD1 (5 bases). Deletions cut 1 base from V and 4 bases from J, with 10 bases between. The CDR3 runs 14 residues. Germline lookup yields CDR1 LGHDT and CDR2 YNNKEL (reference sequence). The CDR3 here is CASSQAGGSTEAFF. The CDR3 DNA is TGTGCCAGCAGCCAAGCCGGGGGGTCCACTGAAGCTTTCTTT.

The rearrangement links TRBV29-1 to TRBJ2-1; possible D gene TRBD2, 7 bases. V was trimmed by 7 bases and J by 4 bases, leaving 20 bases between them. The germline gives CDR1 SQVTM, CDR2 ANQGSEA. CDR3 length: 15 residues. DNA of the CDR3: TGCAGCGCCCTGATTGGGGGGGGGCTTTACAATGAGCAGTTCTTC. Translating it yields CSALIGGGLYNEQFF.

The chain recombines TRBV4-3 with TRBJ1-2, with TRBD1 as a possible D gene (5 bases). V was cut by 0 bases and J by 4 bases, with 12 bases left in between. Germline CDR1 is LGHNA and CDR2 is YSLEER. The CDR3 sequence is 15 residues long. CDR3 DNA: TGCGCCAGCAGCCAAGAACTTCAGGGATTCTATGGCTACACCTTC. Encoded protein: CASSQELQGFYGYTF.

This chain connects TRBV7-9 to TRBJ1-6, with 8 bases identical to TRBD1. Germline V gene lookup returns CDR1 SEHNR and CDR2 FQNEAQ (reference sequence). The CDR3 contains 16 residues. With V trimmed by 3 bases and J by 9 bases, 10 bases remained unmatched. CDR3 protein: CASSFLTWTGISPLHF. In nucleotides, the CDR3 is TGTGCCAGCAGCTTTTTGACGTGGACAGGGATTTCACCCCTCCACTTT.

The V and J genes are TRBV7-2 and TRBJ2-4; a weak D match, TRBD1 (5 bases). The CDR3 spans 15 residues. Trimming took 2 bases from V and 8 from J, leaving 16 bases between them. CDR1 is SGHTA and CDR2 is FQGNSA in the germline V gene. This CDR3 reads CASSLRGRTADIQYF. The CDR3, as DNA: TGTGCCAGCAGCTTAAGGGGCCGCACGGCGGACATTCAGTACTTC.